A single T cell receptor beta chain is shown here with its context. What this receptor recognizes is not known. Base quality data are lacking; no much larger clone is found one base away. Peripheral blood CD8+ and CD4+ T cells from healthy donors, Susac syndrome patients and multiple sclerosis patients were profiled by high-throughput TCR beta sequencing. Healthy donors were age- and sex-matched controls. Bulk CD8+ and CD4+ T cells were purified by magnetic negative isolation, while CD8+ TEMRA cells were enriched using FACS. Blood was collected in EDTA tubes and processed within 24 hours, with PBMCs isolated through density gradient centrifugation. PBMCs intended for TCR sequencing were cryopreserved in liquid nitrogen and thawed later in a water bath at 37 degrees C. A purity of at least 90% was achieved for sorted or isolated CD4+, CD8+ and CD8+ TEMRA cells. RNA was extracted with the RNeasy kit and 0.5 to 1 ug was reverse transcribed using random hexamers. The immunoSEQ multiplex PCR assay, which covers 54 Vbeta and 13 Jbeta segments, was used to amplify TCR beta CDR3 regions. To correct PCR amplification bias, a synthetic template baseline was used for both primer optimization and computational correction. The paper's data handling went like this. Reads were annotated to V, D and J genes according to IMGT and were analyzed with immunoSEQ Analyzer, with only productive sequences retained. Clonality was computed as one minus Shannon entropy normalized by log2 of the number of productive unique sequences. For each patient and control, public and private clones were evaluated among the 100 most prevalent clones. Clones were defined as Susac-specific when absent from the healthy and MS cohorts, from fewer than 1,300 published viral clones and from other ImmuneACCESS disease sequences. The public sequencing data were trimmed at Q25 with fastp and processed into clonotypes with MiXCR by TCRdb, which kept only in-frame beta chains. Rows are combined by CDR3 protein, so each entry shows the most common genes and DNA. The V and J calls were not made by the authors but by TCRdb's processing. The table for this sample lists 100,000 or so distinct CDR3 sequences; less than 95% of them were counted only once. The top ten clones comprise approximately 0.12% of the sample.

The CDR3 sequence holds 16 residues, the cysteine and phenylalanine included. Only the CDR3 part of the read is kept: 48 bases, read in frame from the first base. CDR1 and CDR2 are read off the germline V gene as LGHNA and YNFKEQ. Trimming at the junction amounts to 0 bases on V and 6 bases on J, and the germline ends lie 17 bases apart. This entry comes from a study of CD8 T cells in Susac syndrome (dated by TCRdb to the late 2010s). Background on the whole study: The study used repertoire sequencing to test whether antigen drove CD8+ T cell activation and differentiation in Susac syndrome. The clonality of the CD8+ T cell repertoire was compared across 11 to 12 healthy donors, around 14 Susac syndrome patients and under 18 multiple sclerosis patients.

Overall study outcomes, separate from this receptor: The study acknowledged that relatively few individuals were included in the TCR sequencing and HLA analysis.

The origin of this receptor is a human donor in good health. The specimen sequenced was CD8+ T cells from PBMCs. This chain is built from TRBV4-2 and TRBJ1-1; no D gene can be assigned with confidence. This receptor carries the CDR3 CASSQEFAGSTAEAFF. In nucleotides, the sequence is TGTGCCAGCAGCCAAGAGTTTGCGGGCTCAACAGCTGAAGCTTTCTTT.